The subject of this entry is one T cell receptor (beta chain). This specimen belongs to a study of beta chain features in type 1 diabetes. Sequenced material consisted of expressed TCRB transcripts (all of the isolated RNA was reverse transcribed). Measured with immunoSEQ multiplex PCR; TCRdb has only the in-frame clones, and not every one. The table lists about 110,000 clones, almost 40% of them singletons. CDR1 and CDR2 (germline): MNHEY, SVGAGI. The CDR3 contains 15 residues. J gave up 0 bases and V 4 bases, and 2 bases lay outside the gene matches. The sequence was collected from a woman under 30 in good health. The sequenced material came from stem cell memory CD4+ T cells from blood. The J gene is TRBJ2-4, the V gene TRBV6-5; 8 bases are shared with TRBD1. The CDR3 here is CASSSQGVAKNIQYF. In DNA, the CDR3 is TGTGCCAGCAGTTCACAGGGGGTAGCCAAAAACATTCAGTACTTC.